Below, 20 T cell receptor beta chains from the same sample are listed, as sequenced in a study of T cells in localized non-small cell lung cancer. TCRdb keeps only in-frame clones here, not all; method: immunoSEQ multiplex PCR. The sample holds around 96,000 clones, approximately 91% seen once. The sample was PBMCs, taken before any cancer treatment. These receptors came from a woman between 40 and 69 years old with stage II squamous cell lung carcinoma.

This sequence joins TRBV25-1 and TRBJ1-1; TRBD1 is a possible D gene (5 bases). The CDR3 is 12 residues long. In germline, CDR1 is MGHDK, CDR2 SYGVNS. V lost 2 bases and J 8 bases, leaving 9 bases between the germline ends. Here the CDR3 reads CASSEGAGEAFF. The CDR3 DNA reads TGTGCCAGCAGTGAAGGGGCAGGGGAAGCTTTCTTT.

The rearrangement joins TRBV29-1 to TRBJ1-4; D perhaps matches TRBD1 (6 bases). CDR3 length equals 15 residues. V dropped 0 bases and J dropped 8 bases, with 16 bases sitting between them. CDR1 and CDR2 (germline): SQVTM, ANQGSEA. The CDR3 here is CSVEEWSGAEEKLFF. The DNA for the CDR3 is TGCAGCGTTGAAGAGTGGTCAGGGGCCGAAGAAAAACTGTTTTTT.

V and J are TRBV6-5 and TRBJ2-1; TRBD1 matches at 11 bases. The ends lost 6 bases at V and 4 bases at J; junction bases unmatched: 5. The germline gives CDR1 MNHEY, CDR2 SVGAGI. The CDR3 loop spans 15 amino acids. The CDR3 reads CASSHGTGGYNEQFF. CDR3 nucleotides: TGTGCCAGCAGCCACGGGACAGGGGGGTACAATGAGCAGTTCTTC.

This clone was detected only a few times. The CDR3 here is CASSLLRGLANEKLFF. DNA of the CDR3: TGTGCCAGCAGCTTGCTCAGGGGGCTAGCTAATGAAAAACTGTTTTTT. J is TRBJ1-4 and V is TRBV7-9, with 8 bases aligning to TRBD1. The CDR3 runs 16 residues. Germline V lookup: CDR1 SEHNR, CDR2 FQNEAQ (reference sequence). Unmatched junction bases numbered 6, after V lost 3 bases and J lost 3 bases.

This chain connects TRBV6-4 to TRBJ2-3; no reliable D call. The germline V gene has CDR1 MRHNA and CDR2 SNTAGT. The CDR3 consists of 14 residues. Trimming left V 2 bases short and J 2 bases short, with 8 bases between. CDR3 DNA sequence: TGTGCCAGCAGTGACCACTTCTCCACAGATACGCAGTATTTT. Translation gives CASSDHFSTDTQYF.

The chain has TRBV27 and TRBJ1-1, with D perhaps TRBD1 (6 bases). Looked up from germline, CDR1 is MNHEY and CDR2 is SMNVEV (reference sequence). The CDR3 length is 15 residues. Trimming took 4 bases from V and 3 from J, leaving 15 bases between them. CDR3 DNA: TGTGCCAGCAGTTCGGCCAGGGGAAAGGACACTGAAGCTTTCTTT. Amino acid sequence: CASSSARGKDTEAFF.

The chain links TRBV2 to TRBJ1-4; D call uncertain. The CDR3 has 15 amino acids. CDR1 is SNHLY, CDR2 FYNNEI, per germline. Trimming shortened V by 1 base and J by 6 bases, and 12 bases separated the two germline ends. The CDR3 sequence is CASSEGGTKYEKLFF. DNA for the CDR3: TGTGCCAGCAGTGAAGGTGGCACAAAATATGAAAAACTGTTTTTT.

This CDR3 reads CASSTAPGGSPLHF. The CDR3 DNA reads as TGTGCCAGCAGCACCGCTCCCGGTGGTTCACCCCTCCACTTT. V is TRBV9 and J is TRBJ1-6; D ambiguous. This CDR3 contains 14 residues. V was shortened by 4 bases and J by 9 bases, with 14 bases between the two germline ends. Germline V gene lookup returns CDR1 SGDLS and CDR2 YYNGEE.

V usage is TRBV27 and J usage is TRBJ2-1, with D maybe TRBD2 (6 bases). V was cut by 5 bases and J by 4 bases, with 12 bases left in between. Germline V gives CDR1 MNHEY, CDR2 SMNVEV (reference sequence). This CDR3 is built from 14 residues. CDR3 coding DNA: TGTGCCAGCAGTCCGGGACTCCAGTACAATGAGCAGTTCTTC. It is translated as CASSPGLQYNEQFF.

The gene calls are TRBV7-9 and TRBJ2-5; 10 bases match TRBD2. Germline CDR1 is SEHNR and CDR2 is FQNEAQ (reference sequence). The CDR3 runs 14 residues. The trim removed 1 base at V and 4 bases at J, leaving 0 bases unmatched. CDR3 residues: CASSLGLAGETQYF. In DNA, the CDR3 is TGTGCCAGCAGCTTAGGACTAGCGGGAGAGACCCAGTACTTC.

V gene TRBV5-6 combines with J gene TRBJ1-1; 10 bases map to TRBD1. CDR1 is SGHDT and CDR2 is YYEEEE in the germline V gene. The junction had 2 bases not matched to a gene; V was cut back by 0 bases and J by 3 bases. The CDR3 length is 15 residues. In nucleotides, the CDR3 is TGTGCCAGCAGCTTGGTAGGACAGGGGGACACTGAAGCTTTCTTT. Translating gives CASSLVGQGDTEAFF.

The J gene is TRBJ1-6, the V gene TRBV9, with D perhaps TRBD1 (5 bases). Germline V gene lookup returns CDR1 SGDLS and CDR2 YYNGEE. The CDR3 contains 14 residues. Trimming took off 2 bases at V and 9 bases at J, with 12 bases between the two ends. CDR3 nucleotide sequence: TGTGCCAGCAGCGTCAAGGGGATCGGTTCACCCCTCCACTTT. This sequence encodes CASSVKGIGSPLHF. Looking up the rest from reference TRBV9 and TRBJ1-6 gives the full variable domain: DSGVTQTPKHLITATGQRVTLRCSPRSGDLSVYWYQQSLDQGLQFLIQYYNGEERAKGNILERFSAQQFPDLHSELNLSSLELGDSALYFCASSVKGIGSPLHFGNGTRLTVT.

J is TRBJ1-3 and V is TRBV10-3, with no clear D. The V and J ends lost 10 bases and 2 bases respectively, with 18 bases between them. This CDR3 has 15 amino acids. Germline V gene data show CDR1 as ENHRY and CDR2 as SYGVKD. The CDR3 reads CASTRNNDPGNTIYF. The CDR3 DNA follows: TGTGCCAGTACTAGGAACAACGACCCTGGAAACACCATATATTTT.

V usage is TRBV7-9 and J usage is TRBJ1-3; tentative D call: TRBD1 (6 bases). The germline V gene encodes CDR1 SEHNR and CDR2 FQNEAQ (reference sequence). The CDR3 extends over 17 amino acids. Trimming pared 5 bases from V and 2 bases from J, leaving 19 bases between. The CDR3 DNA reads as TGTGCCAGCAGCCCCAACAGGGATCTCATACCTGGAAACACCATATATTTT. Protein product: CASSPNRDLIPGNTIYF.

The J gene is TRBJ1-5, the V gene TRBV5-1; D gene uncertain. With 1 base removed from V and 3 bases from J, the gap between germline ends came to 5 bases. This CDR3 has 13 residues. Germline CDR1 reads SGHRS; CDR2 reads YFSETQ. CDR3 in amino acids: CASSLSDNQPQHF. CDR3 DNA sequence: TGCGCCAGCAGCTTGTCGGACAATCAGCCCCAGCATTTT.

This clone was picked up one time. This chain links TRBV6-1 with TRBJ2-3; 9 bases are shared with TRBD1. Looked up from germline, CDR1 is MNHNS and CDR2 is SASEGT. Trimming removed 2 bases from V and 1 base from J; junction bases left unmatched: 7. This CDR3 has 17 residues. Written as DNA, the CDR3 is TGTGCCAGCAGTGAACCGGGACAGGGACGGGGCACAGATACGCAGTATTTT. This codes for CASSEPGQGRGTDTQYF.

V is TRBV2 and J is TRBJ1-1; 8 nucleotides match TRBD1. V was clipped by 6 bases and J by 1 base; unmatched bases: 4. Germline V gene data show CDR1 as SNHLY and CDR2 as FYNNEI. The CDR3 sequence is 14 residues long. Here the CDR3 reads CASRRGTGNTEAFF. The CDR3 nucleotides are TGTGCCAGCAGGAGAGGGACAGGGAACACTGAAGCTTTCTTT.

This chain joins TRBV30 and TRBJ1-2; 8 nucleotides agree with TRBD1. The junction had 7 bases not matched to a gene; V was cut back by 4 bases and J by 6 bases. The germline V gene encodes CDR1 GTSNPN and CDR2 SVGIG (reference sequence). The CDR3 is 13 amino acids. CDR3 in DNA: TGTGCCTGGACCCCGACAGGGGTTGATGGCTACACCTTC. As protein: CAWTPTGVDGYTF.

The rearrangement links TRBV6-1 to TRBJ2-2; possible D gene TRBD2, 5 bases. Trimming removed 8 bases from V and 4 bases from J, with 14 bases in between. Germline assignment: CDR1 MNHNS and CDR2 SASEGT. There are 14 residues in the CDR3. For the CDR3, the DNA is TGTGCCAGCCGCGGTAGCGCGGGCACCGGGGAGCTGTTTTTT. Amino acid sequence: CASRGSAGTGELFF.

V gene TRBV5-8 combines with J gene TRBJ2-7; D might be TRBD1 (6 bases). CDR3 length: 15 amino acids. Trimming removed 5 bases at V and 6 bases at J, with 21 bases between. Germline V gene sequence: CDR1 SGHTS, CDR2 YDEGEE. The chain's CDR3 is CASRRQVPPAREQYF. In DNA, the CDR3 is TGTGCCAGCAGGCGACAGGTGCCCCCGGCACGCGAGCAGTACTTC.